One T cell receptor (beta chain) is described in this entry. This table comes from immunoSEQ multiplex PCR, and its TCRdb copy is limited to in-frame clones, with some not included. This sample carries 11,000 to 15,000 clones, under 65% of them seen once, and the ten largest clones take under 40%. The data stem from a study of cytotoxic CD8 clonotypes in ibrutinib-treated CLL. The V segment lost 5 bases and the J segment 4 bases; nucleotides outside the gene matches: 3. Looked up from germline, CDR1 is LGHNT and CDR2 is FRNRAP. The CDR3 is 13 residues long. Source: PBMCs, taken at a roughly 22-month disease-progression time point, from a patient treated with ibrutinib. The clonotype was recovered from a human donor with chronic lymphocytic leukemia. The chain carries TRBV12-5 and TRBJ1-1; 8 bases agree with TRBD1. The CDR3 reads CASGLTGGTEAFF. The CDR3 DNA reads TGTGCTAGTGGTCTCACAGGGGGCACTGAAGCTTTCTTT.